The source of this T cell receptor beta chain is a study of blood T cell repertoires in COVID-19. Libraries were prepared by immunoSEQ multiplex PCR; TCRdb keeps only in-frame clonotypes and omits some of them. This sample has approximately 330,000 clones, with about 91% found just once. V lost 2 bases and J 3 bases, leaving 23 bases between the germline ends. Germline values: CDR1 MNHEY, CDR2 SVGEGT. CDR3 length: 19 residues. The rearrangement links TRBV6-2 or TRBV6-3 to TRBJ2-1; D is perhaps TRBD2 (5 bases). Sequences were obtained from peripheral blood. The receptor comes from a man younger than 40 with COVID-19, enrolled during active disease. The CDR3, as DNA: TGTGCCAGCAGTTACGGGAAATTGGACTGGTCCCGACTCTACAATGAGCAGTTCTTC. Its protein is CASSYGKLDWSRLYNEQFF.